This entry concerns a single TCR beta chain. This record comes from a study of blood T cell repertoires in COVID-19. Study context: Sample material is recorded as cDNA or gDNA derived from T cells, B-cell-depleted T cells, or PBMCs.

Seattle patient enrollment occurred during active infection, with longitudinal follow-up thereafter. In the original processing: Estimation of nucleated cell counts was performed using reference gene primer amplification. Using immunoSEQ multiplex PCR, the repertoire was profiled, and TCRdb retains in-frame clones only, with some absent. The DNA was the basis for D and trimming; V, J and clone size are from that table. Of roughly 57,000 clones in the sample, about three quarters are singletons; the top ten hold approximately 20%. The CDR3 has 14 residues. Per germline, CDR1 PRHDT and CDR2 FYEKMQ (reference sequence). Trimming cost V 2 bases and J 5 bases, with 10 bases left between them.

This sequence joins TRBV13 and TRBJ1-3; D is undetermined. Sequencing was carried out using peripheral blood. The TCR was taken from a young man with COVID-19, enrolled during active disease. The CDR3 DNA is TGTGCCAGCAGCTTACGAGGGCGGAGAAACACCATATATTTT. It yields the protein CASSLRGRRNTIYF.